The 32 T cell receptor beta chains reported below all come from one sample, sequenced in a study of blood T cell repertoires in COVID-19. Using immunoSEQ multiplex PCR, the repertoire was profiled, and TCRdb retains in-frame clones only, with some absent. Seen here are about half a million clones, 89% observed once, and the top ten hold approximately 0.9%. Sequenced input: peripheral blood. All receptors come from a man aged 18 to 29 with COVID-19, enrolled during active disease.

This CDR3 reads CASSAKPGLALNTGELFF. The CDR3 DNA is TGCGCCAGCAGCGCAAAGCCGGGACTAGCTTTGAACACCGGGGAGCTGTTTTTT. This chain uses TRBV4-1 with TRBJ2-2, with 9 nucleotides matching TRBD2. CDR1 MGHRA and CDR2 YSYEKL come from the germline V gene. The CDR3 runs 18 residues. V lost 5 bases to trimming and J lost 1 base; unmatched junction nucleotides: 11.

This clone was found once. The genes are TRBV10-3 and TRBJ1-2, with D perhaps matching TRBD1 (6 bases). V was cut by 3 bases and J by 2 bases, with 10 bases left in between. CDR3 length: 14 amino acids. CDR1 and CDR2 from the germline V gene are ENHRY and SYGVKD. For the CDR3, the DNA is TGTGCCATCAGTGACGGAGGACAGAACTATGGCTACACCTTC. As protein: CAISDGGQNYGYTF.

The rearrangement joins TRBV15 to TRBJ2-7; 7 bases agree with TRBD2. CDR1 is LNHNV and CDR2 is YYDKDF in the germline V gene (reference sequence). CDR3 length equals 16 residues. V was pared by 0 bases and J by 0 bases, with 5 bases of the junction left unmatched. The CDR3 loop reads CATSRDSGGTSYEQYF. DNA of the CDR3: TGTGCCACCAGCAGAGATTCGGGAGGAACCTCCTACGAGCAGTACTTC.

CDR3 nucleotide sequence: TGTGCCACCAGTGGTAAAGTGGAGACAGGGGATGATCAGCCCCAGCATTTT. It codes for CATSGKVETGDDQPQHF. The chain has TRBV24-1 and TRBJ1-5; 8 nucleotides line up with TRBD1. Germline loops: CDR1 KGHDR, CDR2 SFDVKD. CDR3 length: 17 residues. V lost 5 bases, J lost 5 bases, and 13 bases stayed unmatched.

V usage is TRBV4-1 and J usage is TRBJ1-4, with D unclear. V gave up 0 bases and J gave up 4 bases, with 9 bases separating them. CDR3 length: 15 amino acids. CDR1 and CDR2 (germline): MGHRA, YSYEKL. The CDR3 DNA sequence: TGCGCCAGCAGCCAAGAGTTCGAGTTTAATGAAAAACTGTTTTTT. It yields the protein CASSQEFEFNEKLFF.

The V and J genes are TRBV4-1 and TRBJ2-5; weak D call: TRBD2 (5 bases). The germline V gene encodes CDR1 MGHRA and CDR2 YSYEKL. V lost 4 bases, J lost 5 bases, and 14 bases lay in between. The CDR3 is made up of 14 amino acids. CDR3 DNA sequence: TGCGCCAGCAGCCCGGCGCGAGGGCGGGAGACCCAGTACTTC. Its translation: CASSPARGRETQYF.

This chain connects TRBV4-1 to TRBJ2-2; TRBD2 matches 10 bases. The CDR3 totals 15 residues. Losses at the gene ends were 2 bases for V and 6 bases for J; bases not matched to a gene: 3. Germline loops: CDR1 MGHRA, CDR2 YSYEKL. The CDR3 spells CASSQSGGAAGELFF. The CDR3, as DNA: TGCGCCAGCAGCCAAAGCGGGGGGGCAGCCGGGGAGCTGTTTTTT.

The chain uses TRBV7-9 and TRBJ2-3; TRBD2 agrees at 11 bases. Germline V lookup: CDR1 SEHNR, CDR2 FQNEAQ (reference sequence). The CDR3 runs 19 residues. The V and J ends lost 3 bases and 0 bases, in that order; junction bases with no gene match: 11. CDR3 residues: CASSFPSAGTSGSTDTQYF. CDR3 in DNA: TGTGCCAGCAGCTTCCCATCCGCTGGGACTAGCGGTAGCACAGATACGCAGTATTTT.

V is TRBV11-2 and J is TRBJ2-1; 9 bases agree with TRBD2. Germline V gene lookup returns CDR1 SGHAT and CDR2 FQNNGV. The CDR3 is made up of 16 amino acids. J was trimmed by 7 bases and V by 0 bases; bases with no gene match: 7. In DNA, the CDR3 is TGTGCCAGCAGCTTAGATTCCCTAGCGGGATTGAATGAGCAGTTCTTC. Translating it yields CASSLDSLAGLNEQFF.

This sequence joins TRBV19 and TRBJ1-3; TRBD1 aligns across 9 bases. Unmatched junction bases numbered 8, after V lost 9 bases and J lost 2 bases. From germline, CDR1 is LNHDA and CDR2 SQIVND (reference sequence). This CDR3 comprises 15 residues. The CDR3 nucleotides are TGTGCCAGCAGGCGAACAGGGGGCACTGGAAACACCATATATTTT. Residues: CASRRTGGTGNTIYF.

The gene calls are TRBV15 and TRBJ2-2; 8 bases map to TRBD2. The CDR3 sequence is 20 residues long. The V segment lost 0 bases and the J segment 1 base; nucleotides outside the gene matches: 13. Germline CDR1 LNHNV, CDR2 YYDKDF (reference sequence). In DNA, the CDR3 is TGTGCCACCAGCAGAGATTCTATACTAGCGGATAAATTGAACACCGGGGAGCTGTTTTTT. Translating gives CATSRDSILADKLNTGELFF.

The CDR3 protein is CASRQGVESYEQYF. For the CDR3, the DNA is TGTGCCAGCAGACAGGGGGTTGAATCCTACGAGCAGTACTTC. The chain uses TRBV2 and TRBJ2-7; TRBD1 matches at 8 bases. The germline V gene has CDR1 SNHLY and CDR2 FYNNEI. Germline trimming cut 6 bases from V and 1 base from J; bases unmatched to any gene: 5. The CDR3 spans 14 residues.

This clone came up once. The chain has TRBV19 and TRBJ1-1, with unresolved D. The germline CDR1 and CDR2 sequences are LNHDA and SQIVND (reference sequence). The V end was cut by 7 bases, the J end by 1 base, with 7 bases between. This CDR3 contains 12 residues. The CDR3 loop reads CASTRGNTEAFF. The CDR3 nucleotides read TGTGCCAGTACTCGGGGGAACACTGAAGCTTTCTTT.

The chain combines TRBV19 with TRBJ2-2, with a tentative D call TRBD2 (5 bases). Germline V gene lookup returns CDR1 LNHDA and CDR2 SQIVND (reference sequence). This CDR3 spans 15 amino acids. Trimming cost V 3 bases and J 0 bases, with 8 bases left between them. This CDR3 reads CASSMVGANTGELFF. In DNA, the CDR3 is TGTGCCAGTAGTATGGTCGGGGCGAACACCGGGGAGCTGTTTTTT.

This rearrangement joins TRBV11-2 to TRBJ2-1; D is unclear. From germline, CDR1 is SGHAT and CDR2 FQNNGV. V gave up 4 bases and J gave up 4 bases, with 11 bases separating them. This CDR3 has 14 amino acids. The CDR3 DNA reads as TGTGCCAGCAGCTCACGACTCGAGTACAATGAGCAGTTCTTC. Its protein is CASSSRLEYNEQFF.

The chain combines TRBV11-2 with TRBJ2-6, with TRBD1 matching over 10 bases. The CDR3 is 17 residues long. Germline V gene sequence: CDR1 SGHAT, CDR2 FQNNGV. The trim removed 1 base at V and 1 base at J, leaving 1 base unmatched. The CDR3 region has the DNA TGTGCCAGCAGCTTAGGGACAGGGGGTTCTGGGGCCAACGTCCTGACTTTC. It specifies CASSLGTGGSGANVLTF. The full variable domain, rest sourced from reference TRBV11-2 and TRBJ2-6, is EAGVAQSPRYKIIEKRQSVAFWCNPISGHATLYWYQQILGQGPKLLIQFQNNGVVDDSQLPKDRFSAERLKGVDSTLKIQPAKLEDSAVYLCASSLGTGGSGANVLTFGAGSRLTVL.

The chain recombines TRBV4-2 with TRBJ2-7, with TRBD2 matching 7 bases. CDR3 size: 16 residues. CDR1 and CDR2 from the germline V gene are LGHNA and YNFKEQ. V dropped 1 base and J dropped 2; count of bases not matched to a gene: 8. CDR3 region: CASSQAYPGGAYEQYF. In DNA, the CDR3 is TGTGCCAGCAGCCAAGCCTATCCGGGGGGTGCCTACGAGCAGTACTTC.

The J gene is TRBJ1-6, the V gene TRBV6-5, with 8 nucleotides matching TRBD1. The CDR3 spans 16 residues. Germline values: CDR1 MNHEY, CDR2 SVGAGI. Trimming removed 2 bases from V and 4 bases from J; junction bases left unmatched: 4. The CDR3 DNA is TGTGCCAGCAGTTACGGGGACAGGAGGTATAATTCACCCCTCCACTTT. Translating it yields CASSYGDRRYNSPLHF.

V and J are TRBV19 and TRBJ2-5; 9 bases match TRBD2. Germline V gene sequence: CDR1 LNHDA, CDR2 SQIVND (reference sequence). J gave up 4 bases and V 6 bases, and 12 bases lay outside the gene matches. The length of the CDR3 is 16 residues. The CDR3 loop reads CASSNPSGRTIETQYF. The CDR3, as DNA: TGTGCCAGTAGCAACCCAAGCGGGAGGACCATAGAGACCCAGTACTTC.

The V and J genes are TRBV3-1 (or the pseudogene TRBV3-2) and TRBJ2-6; tentative D call: TRBD1 (6 bases). The V gene's germline CDR1 is LGHDT and CDR2 YNNKEL (reference sequence). Trimming shortened V by 3 bases and J by 0 bases, and 9 bases separated the two germline ends. The CDR3 has 16 amino acids. The CDR3 protein is CASSQGAHSGANVLTF. The CDR3 DNA is TGTGCCAGCAGCCAGGGGGCTCACTCTGGGGCCAACGTCCTGACTTTC.

V and J are TRBV27 and TRBJ2-7; 8 bases are shared with TRBD2. The V segment lost 6 bases and the J segment 0 bases; nucleotides outside the gene matches: 7. The germline gives CDR1 MNHEY, CDR2 SMNVEV (reference sequence). The CDR3 spans 15 residues. The CDR3 DNA follows: TGTGCCAGCAGCCCCATTAGCGGGAACTCCTACGAGCAGTACTTC. Translated: CASSPISGNSYEQYF.

The chain couples TRBV21-1 to TRBJ2-2; the table's D call of TRBD2 was not tested on the DNA. TRBV21-1 has pseudogene status. This CDR3 spans 19 amino acids. The CDR3 reads CASSMILAGDPANTGELFF. For the CDR3, the DNA is TGTGCCAGCAGCATGATACTAGCGGGAGACCCCGCGAACACCGGGGAGCTGTTTTTT.

V is TRBV12-3 or TRBV12-4 and J is TRBJ2-3, with D possibly TRBD2 on 6 matching bases. Trimming stripped 6 bases from V and 4 bases from J, with 11 bases between. This CDR3 comprises 13 residues. In DNA form, the CDR3 reads TGTGCCAGCAGCCGGGACTTACCAGATACGCAGTATTTT. It codes for CASSRDLPDTQYF.

This clone was seen only a few times. The rearrangement links TRBV19 to TRBJ1-2; D unclear. Germline loops: CDR1 LNHDA, CDR2 SQIVND (reference sequence). Trimming took 10 bases from V and 5 from J, leaving 17 bases between them. The length of the CDR3 is 13 residues. The CDR3 sequence is CATSRRGWYGYTF. The CDR3 DNA is TGTGCCACCTCACGCCGGGGTTGGTATGGCTACACCTTC.

The chain recombines TRBV6-5 with TRBJ1-2; D remains unclear. The V end lost 11 bases, the J end lost 9 bases, and 13 bases lay between the germline ends. Germline values: CDR1 MNHEY, CDR2 SVGAGI. This CDR3 is built from 10 residues. CDR3 in amino acids: CAANSLRYTF. CDR3 nucleotides: TGTGCCGCAAACTCCCTTCGCTACACCTTC.

This chain connects TRBV5-1 to TRBJ2-1, with 8 bases aligning to TRBD1. J lost 4 bases, V lost 4 bases, and 7 bases had no gene match. The CDR3 has 15 amino acids. Germline V gene data show CDR1 as SGHRS and CDR2 as YFSETQ. The CDR3, as DNA: TGCGCCAGCAGCAGAAGACAGGGGAATTACAATGAGCAGTTCTTC. Translating gives CASSRRQGNYNEQFF.

The chain uses TRBV10-3 and TRBJ2-3, with a tentative D call TRBD2 (6 bases). The CDR3 has 12 amino acids. Per the germline V gene, CDR1 is ENHRY and CDR2 is SYGVKD. The ends were cut back, 3 bases at V and 7 bases at J, with 8 bases in the middle. The DNA for the CDR3 is TGTGCCATCAGTGATGGACTAAATACGCAGTATTTT. It translates to CAISDGLNTQYF.

The table lists this clone with a count of one. J is TRBJ2-7 and V is TRBV9; D is possibly TRBD2 (5 bases). Per germline, CDR1 SGDLS and CDR2 YYNGEE. With 4 bases removed from V and 0 bases from J, the gap between germline ends came to 14 bases. This CDR3 is 15 amino acids long. The CDR3 nucleotides are TGTGCCAGCAGCCCCCAAGCGGAAAGCTCCTACGAGCAGTACTTC. It specifies CASSPQAESSYEQYF.

The rearrangement uses TRBV5-4 and TRBJ2-2; 7 bases fit TRBD1. Germline lookup yields CDR1 SGHNT and CDR2 YYREEE (reference sequence). J gave up 10 bases and V 1 base, and 7 bases lay outside the gene matches. CDR3 length equals 14 residues. The CDR3 region is CASSLKGDRAELFF. For the CDR3, the DNA is TGTGCCAGCAGCTTGAAAGGAGACAGGGCGGAGCTGTTTTTT.

This chain uses TRBV2 with TRBJ1-1; 11 nucleotides match TRBD1. J lost 3 bases, V lost 4 bases, and 7 bases had no gene match. The CDR3 has 16 amino acids. In germline, CDR1 is SNHLY, CDR2 FYNNEI. CDR3 amino acids: CASSARTGGRDTEAFF. The CDR3 nucleotides are TGTGCCAGCAGTGCCCGGACAGGGGGCCGGGACACTGAAGCTTTCTTT.

The rearrangement joins TRBV6-6 to TRBJ1-1; perhaps TRBD1 as D (5 bases). Between the trimmed V and J ends, which lost 2 bases and 12 bases, there was a span of 16 bases. The CDR3 runs 13 residues. CDR1 is MNHNY, CDR2 SVGAGI, per germline (reference sequence). The CDR3: CASSYQTGTATFF. The CDR3 DNA reads TGTGCCAGCAGTTACCAAACCGGGACTGCGACTTTCTTT.

V is TRBV14 and J is TRBJ2-2; D might be TRBD1 (5 bases). V was pared by 4 bases and J by 3 bases, with 18 bases between. In germline, CDR1 is SGHDN, CDR2 FVKESK. CDR3 size: 17 residues. CDR3 in DNA: TGTGCCAGCAGCCTCCCGAAGGGAAGGGGCCACACCGGGGAGCTGTTTTTT. Amino acid sequence: CASSLPKGRGHTGELFF.